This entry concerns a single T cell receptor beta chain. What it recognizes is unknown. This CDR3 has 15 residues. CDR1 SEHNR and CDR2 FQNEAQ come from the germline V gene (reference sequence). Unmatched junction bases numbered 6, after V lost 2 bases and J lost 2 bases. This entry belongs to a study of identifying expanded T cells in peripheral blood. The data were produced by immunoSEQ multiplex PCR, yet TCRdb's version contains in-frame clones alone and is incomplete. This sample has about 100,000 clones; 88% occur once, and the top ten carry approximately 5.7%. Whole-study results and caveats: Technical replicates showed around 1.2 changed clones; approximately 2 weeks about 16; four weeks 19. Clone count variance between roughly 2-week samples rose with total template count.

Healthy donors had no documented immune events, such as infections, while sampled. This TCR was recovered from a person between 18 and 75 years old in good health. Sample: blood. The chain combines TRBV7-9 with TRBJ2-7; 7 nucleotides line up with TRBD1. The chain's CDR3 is CASSLQGTEAYEQYF. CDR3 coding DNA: TGTGCCAGCAGCTTACAAGGGACAGAAGCCTACGAGCAGTACTTC.